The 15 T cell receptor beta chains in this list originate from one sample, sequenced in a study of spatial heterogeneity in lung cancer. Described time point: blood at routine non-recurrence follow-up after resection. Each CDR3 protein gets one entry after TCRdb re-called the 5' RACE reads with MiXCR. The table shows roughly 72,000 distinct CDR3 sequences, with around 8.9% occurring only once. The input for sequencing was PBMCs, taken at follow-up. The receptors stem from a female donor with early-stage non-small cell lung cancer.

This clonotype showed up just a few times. In nucleotides, the CDR3 is TGTGCCAGCAGCTCGACAGTAGACTCTGGAAACACCATATATTTT. Its translation: CASSSTVDSGNTIYF. The chain couples TRBV7-8 to TRBJ1-3; a possible D gene is TRBD1 (5 bases). The CDR3 sequence is 15 residues long. The V end was cut by 4 bases, the J end by 0 bases, with 10 bases between. Germline CDR1 and CDR2: SGHVS and FQNEAQ.

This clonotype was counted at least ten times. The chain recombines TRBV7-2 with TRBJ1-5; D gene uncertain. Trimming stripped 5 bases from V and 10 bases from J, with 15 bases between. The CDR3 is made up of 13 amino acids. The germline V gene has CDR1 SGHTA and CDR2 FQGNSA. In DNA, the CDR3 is TGTGCCAGCAGCACTCCGGGCCGTCGACCCCAGCATTTT. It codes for CASSTPGRRPQHF.

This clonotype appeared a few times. This CDR3 reads CASSFRQGLILETQYF. The CDR3 DNA sequence: TGTGCCAGCAGCTTCCGACAGGGGCTAATCCTAGAGACCCAGTACTTC. The genes are TRBV5-5 and TRBJ2-5; 8 bases agree with TRBD1. Germline values: CDR1 SGHKS, CDR2 YYEKEE (reference sequence). The CDR3 extends over 16 amino acids. V was clipped by 2 bases and J by 4 bases; unmatched bases: 10.

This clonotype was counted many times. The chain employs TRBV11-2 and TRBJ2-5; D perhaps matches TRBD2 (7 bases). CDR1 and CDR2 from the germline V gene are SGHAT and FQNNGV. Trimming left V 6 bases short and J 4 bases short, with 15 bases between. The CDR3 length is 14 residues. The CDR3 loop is CASSPSGGPETQYF. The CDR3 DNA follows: TGTGCCAGCAGTCCCTCCGGGGGGCCAGAGACCCAGTACTTC.

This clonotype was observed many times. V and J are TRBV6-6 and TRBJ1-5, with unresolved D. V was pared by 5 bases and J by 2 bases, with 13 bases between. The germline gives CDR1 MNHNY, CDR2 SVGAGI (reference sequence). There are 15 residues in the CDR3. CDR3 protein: CASSPPEWGNQPQHF. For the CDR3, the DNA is TGTGCCAGCAGTCCGCCGGAGTGGGGCAATCAGCCCCAGCATTTT.

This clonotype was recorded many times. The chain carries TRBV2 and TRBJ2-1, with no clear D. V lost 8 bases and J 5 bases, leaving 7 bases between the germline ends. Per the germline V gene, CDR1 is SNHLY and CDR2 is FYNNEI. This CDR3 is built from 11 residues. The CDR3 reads CASSLHNEQFF. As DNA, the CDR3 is TGTGCCAGCTCGCTACACAATGAGCAGTTCTTC.

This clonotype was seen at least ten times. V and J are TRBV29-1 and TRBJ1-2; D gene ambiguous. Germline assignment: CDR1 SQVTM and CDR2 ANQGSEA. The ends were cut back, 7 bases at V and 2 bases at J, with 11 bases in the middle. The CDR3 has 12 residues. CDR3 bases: TGCAGCGCCGACCTTACAAACTATGGCTACACCTTC. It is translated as CSADLTNYGYTF.

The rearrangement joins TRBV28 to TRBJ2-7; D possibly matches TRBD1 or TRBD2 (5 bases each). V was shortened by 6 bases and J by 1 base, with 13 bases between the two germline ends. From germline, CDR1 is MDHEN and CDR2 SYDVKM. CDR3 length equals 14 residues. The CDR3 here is CASSLARASYEQYF. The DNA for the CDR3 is TGTGCCAGCAGCCTAGCCAGGGCATCCTACGAGCAGTACTTC.

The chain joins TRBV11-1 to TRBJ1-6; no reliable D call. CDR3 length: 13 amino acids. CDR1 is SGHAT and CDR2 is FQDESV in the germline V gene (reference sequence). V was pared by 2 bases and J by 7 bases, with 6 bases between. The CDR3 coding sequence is TGTGCCAGCAGCTTATCAACGAATTCACCCCTCCACTTT. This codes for CASSLSTNSPLHF.

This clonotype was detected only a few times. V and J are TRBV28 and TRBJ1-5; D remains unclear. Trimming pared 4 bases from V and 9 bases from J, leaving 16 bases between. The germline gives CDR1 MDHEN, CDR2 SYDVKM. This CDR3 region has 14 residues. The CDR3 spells CASSSSGPPGPQHF. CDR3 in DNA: TGTGCCAGCAGTTCATCCGGGCCCCCTGGGCCCCAGCATTTT.

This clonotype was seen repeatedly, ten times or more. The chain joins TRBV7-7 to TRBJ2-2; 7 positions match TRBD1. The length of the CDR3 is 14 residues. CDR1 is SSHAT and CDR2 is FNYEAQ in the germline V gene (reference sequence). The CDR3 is CASAGQVDTGELFF. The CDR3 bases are TGTGCTAGCGCAGGACAGGTGGACACCGGGGAGCTGTTTTTT.

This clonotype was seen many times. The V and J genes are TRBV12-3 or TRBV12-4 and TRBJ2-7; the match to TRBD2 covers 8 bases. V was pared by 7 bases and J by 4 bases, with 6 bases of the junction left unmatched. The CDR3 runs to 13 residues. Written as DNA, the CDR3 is TGTGCCAGCAAAGCGGGAGTTGGGTACGAGCAGTACTTC. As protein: CASKAGVGYEQYF.

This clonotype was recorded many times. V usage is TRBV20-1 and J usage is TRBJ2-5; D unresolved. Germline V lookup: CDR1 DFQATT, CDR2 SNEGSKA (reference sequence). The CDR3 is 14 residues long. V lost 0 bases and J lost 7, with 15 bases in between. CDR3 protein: CSARDPDGEATQYF. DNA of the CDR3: TGCAGTGCTAGAGATCCGGACGGAGAGGCGACCCAGTACTTC.

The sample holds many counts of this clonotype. For the CDR3, the DNA is TGTGCCAGCAGTGAAACTAGCGGGAGGACCTACGAGCAGTACTTC. Translated: CASSETSGRTYEQYF. The chain is built from TRBV6-1 and TRBJ2-7; TRBD2 matches 12 bases. The CDR3 has 15 residues. The V gene end was trimmed by 2 bases and the J gene end by 2 bases; junction bases not matched to a gene: 1. Germline lookup yields CDR1 MNHNS and CDR2 SASEGT.

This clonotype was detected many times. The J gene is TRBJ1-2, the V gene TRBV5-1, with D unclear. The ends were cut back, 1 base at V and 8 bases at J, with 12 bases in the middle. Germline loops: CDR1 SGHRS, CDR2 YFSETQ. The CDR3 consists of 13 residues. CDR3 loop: CASSLRQMEGYTF. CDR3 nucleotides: TGCGCCAGCAGCTTGAGGCAGATGGAAGGCTACACCTTC. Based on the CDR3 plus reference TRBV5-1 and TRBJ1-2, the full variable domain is KAGVTQTPRYLIKTRGQQVTLSCSPISGHRSVSWYQQTPGQGLQFLFEYFSETQRNKGNFPGRFSGRQFSNSRSEMNVSTLELGDSALYLCASSLRQMEGYTFGSGTRLTVV.